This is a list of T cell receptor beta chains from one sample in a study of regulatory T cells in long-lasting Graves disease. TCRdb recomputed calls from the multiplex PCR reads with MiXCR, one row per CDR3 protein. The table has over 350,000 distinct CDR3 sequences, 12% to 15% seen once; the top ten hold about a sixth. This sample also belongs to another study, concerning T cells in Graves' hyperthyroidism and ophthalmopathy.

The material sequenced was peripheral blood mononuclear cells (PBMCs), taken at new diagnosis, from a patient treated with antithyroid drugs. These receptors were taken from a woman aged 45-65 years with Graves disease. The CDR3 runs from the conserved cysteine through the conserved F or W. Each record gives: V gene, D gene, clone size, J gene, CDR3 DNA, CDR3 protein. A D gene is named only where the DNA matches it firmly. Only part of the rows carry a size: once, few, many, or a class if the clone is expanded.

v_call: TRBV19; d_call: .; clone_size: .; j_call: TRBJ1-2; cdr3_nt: TGTGCCAGTAGTATCCTGCCCGGGGAAGGTGGCTACACCTTC; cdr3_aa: CASSILPGEGGYTF
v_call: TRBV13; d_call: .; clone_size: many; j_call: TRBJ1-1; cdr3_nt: TGTGCCAGCAGCTTAGATGGAGGGCGGTCTGAAGCTTTCTTT; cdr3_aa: CASSLDGGRSEAFF
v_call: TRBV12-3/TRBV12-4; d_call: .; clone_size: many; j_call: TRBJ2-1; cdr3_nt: TGTGCCAGCAGTTTATCGGCGGGACTGAACAATGAGCAGTTCTTC; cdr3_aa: CASSLSAGLNNEQFF
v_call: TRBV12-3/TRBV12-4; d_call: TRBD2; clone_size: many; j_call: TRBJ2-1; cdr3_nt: TGTGCCAGCAGTTTGGGCAGCGGGACCGTGGGAAATGAGCAGTTCTTC; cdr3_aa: CASSLGSGTVGNEQFF
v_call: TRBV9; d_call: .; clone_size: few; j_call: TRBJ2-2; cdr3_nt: TGTGCCAGCAGCGTAGCGCAGGTCCCTTCTACCGGGGAGCTGTTTTTT; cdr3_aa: CASSVAQVPSTGELFF
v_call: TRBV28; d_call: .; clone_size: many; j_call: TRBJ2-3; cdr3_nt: TGTGCCAGCAGTTTAGGGACACGGCGCACAGATACGCAGTATTTT; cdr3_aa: CASSLGTRRTDTQYF
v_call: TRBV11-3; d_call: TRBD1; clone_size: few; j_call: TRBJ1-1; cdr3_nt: TGTGCCAGCAGTCGAAACACGGGGACAGGCCCGATGAACACTGAAGCTTTCTTT; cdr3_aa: CASSRNTGTGPMNTEAFF
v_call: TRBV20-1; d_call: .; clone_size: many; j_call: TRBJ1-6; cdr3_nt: TGCAGTGCTAGAGAGGTCATGACCTATAATTCACCCCTCCACTTT; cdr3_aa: CSAREVMTYNSPLHF
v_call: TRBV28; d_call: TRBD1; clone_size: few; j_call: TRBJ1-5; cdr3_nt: TGTGCCAGCATACCGTCGGGCAGGGGGTATGGTCAGCCCCAGCATTTT; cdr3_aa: CASIPSGRGYGQPQHF
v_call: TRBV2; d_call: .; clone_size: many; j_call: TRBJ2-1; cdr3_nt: TGTGCCACCGATCCCCTAGGTTTGGGGAGTAATGAGCAGTTCTTC; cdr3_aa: CATDPLGLGSNEQFF
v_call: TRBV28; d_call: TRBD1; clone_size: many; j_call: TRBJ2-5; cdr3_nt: TGTGCCAGCAGACGCACCGGGACAGGGGTCCAAGAGGCCCAGTACTTC; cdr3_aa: CASRRTGTGVQEAQYF
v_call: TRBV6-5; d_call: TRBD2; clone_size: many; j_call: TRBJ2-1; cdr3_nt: TGTGCCAGCAGTTACTCATTGAGCGGGAAAATGTTCTTC; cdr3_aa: CASSYSLSGKMFF
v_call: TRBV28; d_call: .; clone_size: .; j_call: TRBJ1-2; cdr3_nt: TGTGCCAGCAGTGGGATGGCCTATGGCTACACCTTC; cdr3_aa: CASSGMAYGYTF
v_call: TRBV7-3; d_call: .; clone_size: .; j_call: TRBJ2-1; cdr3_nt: TGTGCCAGCACCCCCCACCCCGGGACCCCCTACAATGAGCAGTTCTTC; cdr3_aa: CASTPHPGTPYNEQFF
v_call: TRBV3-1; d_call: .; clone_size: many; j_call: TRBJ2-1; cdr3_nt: TGTGCCAGCAGCCAAGATTTAGCGGAATCCTACAATGAGCAGTTCTTC; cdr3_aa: CASSQDLAESYNEQFF
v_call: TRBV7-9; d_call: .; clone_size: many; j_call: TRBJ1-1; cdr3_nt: TGTGCCAGCAGCCTCCCCGGATCCATGAACACTGAAGCTTTCTTT; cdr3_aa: CASSLPGSMNTEAFF
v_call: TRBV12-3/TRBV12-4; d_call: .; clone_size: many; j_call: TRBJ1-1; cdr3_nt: TGTGCCAGCAGTTTGGGGGAGGCGGGCACTGAAGCTTTCTTT; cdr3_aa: CASSLGEAGTEAFF
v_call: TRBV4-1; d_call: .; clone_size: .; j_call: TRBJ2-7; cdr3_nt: TGCGCCAGCAGCCAAGCTGGTACTAACCTCTACGAGCAGTACTTC; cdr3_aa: CASSQAGTNLYEQYF
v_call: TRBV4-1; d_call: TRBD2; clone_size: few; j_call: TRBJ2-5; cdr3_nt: TGCGCCAGCAGCCACCGGGTTAGCGGGAGGGCATTGGAAGAGACCCAGTACTTC; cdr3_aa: CASSHRVSGRALEETQYF
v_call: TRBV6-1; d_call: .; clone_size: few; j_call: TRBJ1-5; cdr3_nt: TGTGCCAGCAGGGGCCCCCGCAATCAGCCCCAGCATTTT; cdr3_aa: CASRGPRNQPQHF